Each of the 23 T cell receptor beta chains below was sequenced from the same sample in a study of PD-L1 blockade in urothelial cancer. Noted time point: peripheral blood 6 weeks after treatment start. TCRdb's table, derived via immunoSEQ multiplex PCR, lists solely in-frame clones and lacks some. The sample contains 25,000 to 35,000 clones, 80% to 85% of which appear only once. The sequences come from PBMCs, collected around atezolizumab (anti-PD-L1) treatment. These receptor sequences come from a man aged 70-80 years with urothelial cancer.

The chain combines TRBV6-5 with TRBJ2-1; 7 nucleotides line up with TRBD1. The CDR3 totals 15 residues. The V segment lost 8 bases and the J segment 4 bases; nucleotides outside the gene matches: 11. CDR1 and CDR2 (germline): MNHEY, SVGAGI. CDR3 loop: CASARRTGGYNEQFF. CDR3 DNA: TGTGCCAGCGCGAGGAGGACAGGTGGATACAATGAGCAGTTCTTC.

The rearrangement joins TRBV15 to TRBJ2-7, with TRBD1 as a possible D gene (5 bases). The V end was cut by 0 bases, the J end by 0 bases, with 9 bases between. This CDR3 comprises 15 residues. From germline, CDR1 is LNHNV and CDR2 YYDKDF (reference sequence). CDR3: CATSRDWGGSYEQYF. DNA for the CDR3: TGTGCCACCAGCAGAGACTGGGGCGGCTCCTACGAGCAGTACTTC.

The chain has TRBV5-6 and TRBJ1-1; 8 bases are shared with TRBD1. The junction had 10 bases not matched to a gene; V was cut back by 3 bases and J by 6 bases. This CDR3 spans 15 amino acids. Per the germline V gene, CDR1 is SGHDT and CDR2 is YYEEEE. The CDR3 sequence: CASSWRRGLGAEAFF. CDR3 DNA sequence: TGTGCCAGCAGCTGGCGCAGGGGGCTCGGCGCTGAAGCTTTCTTT.

This chain links TRBV7-2 with TRBJ1-2; D is unresolved. CDR1 and CDR2 from the germline V gene are SGHTA and FQGNSA. The length of the CDR3 is 15 residues. Deletions cut 1 base from V and 1 base from J, with 10 bases between. The CDR3 loop reads CASSLDRTVNYGYTF. The DNA for the CDR3 is TGTGCCAGCAGCTTAGACCGTACAGTTAACTATGGCTACACCTTC. The entire variable domain, with the rest obtained from reference TRBV7-2 and TRBJ1-2, is as follows: GAGVSQSPSNKVTEKGKDVELRCDPISGHTALYWYRQSLGQGLEFLIYFQGNSAPDKSGLPSDRFSAERTGGSVSTLTIQRTQQEDSAVYLCASSLDRTVNYGYTFGSGTRLTVV.

The chain joins TRBV5-1 to TRBJ1-1; 9 bases are shared with TRBD1. J lost 8 bases, V lost 1 base, and 12 bases had no gene match. CDR1 SGHRS and CDR2 YFSETQ come from the germline V gene. CDR3 length equals 16 residues. The DNA for the CDR3 is TGCGCCAGCAGCTTGAGCCAACAGGGGGCGCAGGCCGAAGCTTTCTTT. Protein: CASSLSQQGAQAEAFF.

This clone is a singleton in its sample. The rearrangement links TRBV10-3 to TRBJ2-3; possible D gene TRBD1, 8 bases. With 0 bases removed from V and 1 base from J, the gap between germline ends came to 14 bases. The germline V gene has CDR1 ENHRY and CDR2 SYGVKD. The CDR3 is made up of 17 amino acids. The CDR3 protein is CAISESETGGGTDTQYF. The CDR3 DNA is TGTGCCATCAGTGAGTCGGAAACAGGGGGGGGCACAGATACGCAGTATTTT.

This sequence joins TRBV2 and TRBJ2-1; 9 bases fit TRBD2. The germline V gene encodes CDR1 SNHLY and CDR2 FYNNEI. J lost 0 bases, V lost 8 bases, and 2 bases had no gene match. The CDR3 loop spans 14 amino acids. The CDR3: CASGSGSSYNEQFF. The CDR3 DNA reads as TGTGCCAGCGGTAGCGGGAGCTCCTACAATGAGCAGTTCTTC.

With respect to this clone: Relative to the germline gene, one junction end is altered; a read error may explain this. Other DNA sequences within the sample encode an identical CDR3. In nucleotides, the CDR3 is TGTGCCAGTAGCCATCTTCAGGGAACGGGCCGGGGGGCCAACGTCCTGACTTTC. Protein sequence: CASSHLQGTGRGANVLTF. The J gene is TRBJ2-6, the V gene TRBV14; a weak D match, TRBD1 (5 bases). Germline assignment: CDR1 SGHDN and CDR2 FVKESK. The CDR3 is made up of 18 amino acids.

The V gene is TRBV7-3, the J gene TRBJ1-4; unclear D gene. The V gene lost 3 bases and the J gene lost 1 base, with 9 bases spanning the gap. CDR1 and CDR2 (germline): SGHTA, FQGTGA. CDR3 length: 15 amino acids. The DNA for the CDR3 is TGTGCCAGCAGCTTCTCTCCGGGAACTAATGAAAAACTGTTTTTT. It codes for CASSFSPGTNEKLFF.

The chain is built from TRBV5-6 and TRBJ1-2; 11 bases agree with TRBD1. Trimming took 0 bases from V and 4 from J; bases not matched to a gene: 8. CDR3 length: 17 residues. CDR1 is SGHDT and CDR2 is YYEEEE in the germline V gene. This CDR3 is CASSLGRGTGGLYGYTF. The CDR3 region has the DNA TGTGCCAGCAGCTTGGGAAGGGGGACAGGGGGTCTCTATGGCTACACCTTC.

J is TRBJ1-6 and V is TRBV6-7, with 9 positions matching TRBD1. TRBV6-7 is known as an ORF, though its function is uncertain. Germline trimming cut 4 bases from V and 8 bases from J; bases unmatched to any gene: 12. The CDR3 extends over 17 amino acids. CDR3 bases: TGTGCCAGCAGTTCCGCCAAGGGACAGGGTCCATATTCACCCCTCCACTTT. As protein: CASSSAKGQGPYSPLHF.

This clone was observed a handful of times. This chain joins TRBV28 and TRBJ2-7, with TRBD1 as a possible D gene (6 bases). CDR3 size: 14 residues. CDR1 is MDHEN, CDR2 SYDVKM, per germline. V gave up 1 base and J gave up 2 bases, with 9 bases separating them. CDR3: CASSLSQGPYEQYF. As DNA, the CDR3 is TGTGCCAGCAGTTTATCACAGGGTCCCTACGAGCAGTACTTC.

This clone was observed a single time. The rearrangement links TRBV7-2 to TRBJ1-2, with D possibly being TRBD1 (6 bases). CDR3 length: 16 amino acids. Germline V gives CDR1 SGHTA, CDR2 FQGNSA. Trimming shortened V by 4 bases and J by 2 bases, and 17 bases separated the two germline ends. The CDR3 sequence: CASSSRLGQPNYGYTF. CDR3 bases: TGTGCCAGCAGCTCCAGACTTGGACAGCCCAACTATGGCTACACCTTC.

The chain has TRBV5-5 and TRBJ2-2; D remains unclear. In germline, CDR1 is SGHKS, CDR2 YYEKEE (reference sequence). Trimming cost V 4 bases and J 4 bases, with 11 bases left between them. There are 14 residues in the CDR3. As DNA, the CDR3 is TGTGCCAGCAGCCCTGCCGGAGCCACCGGGGAGCTGTTTTTT. It encodes CASSPAGATGELFF.

V usage is TRBV29-1 and J usage is TRBJ1-5; 7 nucleotides match TRBD1. The CDR3 runs to 13 residues. Losses at the gene ends were 6 bases for V and 7 bases for J; bases not matched to a gene: 9. Germline CDR1 reads SQVTM; CDR2 reads ANQGSEA. CDR3 bases: TGCAGCGTCTCGACAGGGAGAGGACAGCCCCAGCATTTT. It codes for CSVSTGRGQPQHF.

The chain carries TRBV5-4 and TRBJ2-7, with 9 nucleotides matching TRBD1. In germline, CDR1 is SGHNT, CDR2 YYREEE (reference sequence). V lost 4 bases to trimming and J lost 6 bases; unmatched junction nucleotides: 5. The length of the CDR3 is 13 residues. The CDR3: CASSLDRGGEQYF. CDR3 nucleotide sequence: TGTGCCAGCAGCCTGGACAGGGGTGGCGAGCAGTACTTC. The whole variable domain, remainder taken from reference TRBV5-4 and TRBJ2-7, is ETGVTQSPTHLIKTRGQQVTLRCSSQSGHNTVSWYQQALGQGPQFIFQYYREEENGRGNFPPRFSGLQFPNYSSELNVNALELDDSALYLCASSLDRGGEQYFGPGTRLTVT.

The chain carries TRBV27 and TRBJ2-7, with 10 bases matching TRBD2. Losses at the gene ends were 5 bases for V and 1 base for J; bases not matched to a gene: 5. The CDR3 runs 15 residues. Germline CDR1 is MNHEY and CDR2 is SMNVEV (reference sequence). The CDR3 bases are TGTGCCAGCAGTGTGGGGACTAGCGCGTCCTACGAGCAGTACTTC. Translated, it gives CASSVGTSASYEQYF.

This clone was recorded a few times. V gene TRBV5-1 combines with J gene TRBJ1-2, with D perhaps TRBD1 (5 bases). CDR3 length: 13 amino acids. V was trimmed by 7 bases and J by 4 bases, leaving 14 bases between them. In germline, CDR1 is SGHRS, CDR2 YFSETQ. Here the CDR3 reads CASSRGESYGYTF. The DNA for the CDR3 is TGCGCCAGCTCCCGGGGGGAAAGCTATGGCTACACCTTC.

By frequency in the sample, this clone is large. V gene TRBV5-8 combines with J gene TRBJ2-7, with a tentative D call TRBD2 (5 bases). The V gene lost 2 bases and the J gene lost 2 bases, with 14 bases spanning the gap. The CDR3 covers 15 residues. Germline V CDR1 and CDR2: SGHTS, YDEGEE. The CDR3 loop is CASSLGLDGTYEQYF. In DNA form, the CDR3 reads TGTGCCAGCAGCTTAGGTCTGGACGGGACCTACGAGCAGTACTTC.

The CDR3 reads CASSPKPFGLTGANEQFF. Here the CDR3 DNA reads TGTGCCAGCTCACCAAAGCCCTTCGGACTAACTGGGGCCAATGAGCAGTTCTTC. The chain is built from TRBV18 and TRBJ2-1; D perhaps matches TRBD2 (6 bases). The germline CDR1 and CDR2 sequences are KGHSH and LQKENI. Trimming stripped 2 bases from V and 6 bases from J, with 23 bases between. The CDR3 consists of 18 residues.

The chain has TRBV6-1 and TRBJ1-1; the match to TRBD1 covers 9 bases. CDR1 and CDR2 from the germline V gene are MNHNS and SASEGT. The length of the CDR3 is 13 residues. Trimming cost V 10 bases and J 4 bases; bases outside gene matches: 7. The CDR3 DNA reads TGTGCCACCATCACGGACAGGGGCACTGAAGCTTTCTTT. It yields the protein CATITDRGTEAFF.

The rearrangement joins TRBV6-5 to TRBJ2-2, with D maybe TRBD2 (5 bases). The CDR3 has 11 amino acids. Germline values: CDR1 MNHEY, CDR2 SVGAGI. V was cut by 11 bases and J by 4 bases, with 8 bases left in between. CDR3 amino acids: CAVRGTGELFF. The CDR3, as DNA: TGTGCCGTTCGGGGCACCGGGGAGCTGTTTTTT.

V is TRBV10-3 and J is TRBJ2-3; tentatively, D is TRBD2 (7 bases). Trimming shortened V by 10 bases and J by 3 bases, and 14 bases separated the two germline ends. Germline CDR1 is ENHRY and CDR2 is SYGVKD. The CDR3 extends over 13 amino acids. In DNA form, the CDR3 reads TGTGCCACCAAGGGGGGGAGGACAGATACGCAGTATTTT. Amino acids: CATKGGRTDTQYF.